This is a list of T cell receptor beta chains from one sample in a study of CD8 T cells in Susac syndrome. TCRdb used MiXCR to reprocess the immunoSEQ multiplex PCR reads, holding one entry per CDR3 protein. The sample shows about 180,000 distinct CDR3 sequences, 85% to 95% of them seen only once. Sequenced material: CD8+ T cells from PBMCs. The receptors were sampled from a human donor with multiple sclerosis. Both conserved end residues are part of each CDR3. D genes are given only for firm matches.

TRBV27	NA	TRBJ1-2	TGTGCCAGCAGCCCCGGGGCGGGGTATGGCTACACCTTC	CASSPGAGYGYTF
TRBV3-1	NA	TRBJ2-7	TGTGCCAGCAGCCAAGATGGGGTCCAGGGCTACGAGCAGTACTTC	CASSQDGVQGYEQYF
TRBV29-1	TRBD2	TRBJ2-1	TGCAGCGTGGCCGGGACTAGCGAGAGCTCCTACAATGAGCAGTTCTTC	CSVAGTSESSYNEQFF
TRBV27	NA	TRBJ2-1	TGTGCCAGCAGTAAGGGCACTGAGCAGTTCTTC	CASSKGTEQFF
TRBV11-2	TRBD2	TRBJ2-3	TGTGCCAGCATAGGGACTAGACATCCAGATACGCAGTATTTT	CASIGTRHPDTQYF
TRBV11-2	NA	TRBJ2-7	TGTGCCAGCAGCTTCCTGGGGAACGAGCAGTACTTC	CASSFLGNEQYF
TRBV4-1	TRBD2	TRBJ2-3	TGCGCCAGCAGCCAGGGACTAGTCTCCGATACGCAGTATTTT	CASSQGLVSDTQYF
TRBV4-2	NA	TRBJ2-3	TGTGCCAGCAGCCAAGTACCAGGGAGCACAGATACGCAGTATTTT	CASSQVPGSTDTQYF
TRBV28	NA	TRBJ2-1	TGTGCCAGCAAACCGGCAGCTACCTACAATGAGCAGTTCTTC	CASKPAATYNEQFF
TRBV4-1	TRBD2	TRBJ2-1	TGCGCCAGCAGCCAAGAGGGACTAACCAATGAGCAGTTCTTC	CASSQEGLTNEQFF
TRBV27	NA	TRBJ2-7	TGTGCCAGCAGTTCGCCTCGGGGACGGCAGTACTTC	CASSSPRGRQYF